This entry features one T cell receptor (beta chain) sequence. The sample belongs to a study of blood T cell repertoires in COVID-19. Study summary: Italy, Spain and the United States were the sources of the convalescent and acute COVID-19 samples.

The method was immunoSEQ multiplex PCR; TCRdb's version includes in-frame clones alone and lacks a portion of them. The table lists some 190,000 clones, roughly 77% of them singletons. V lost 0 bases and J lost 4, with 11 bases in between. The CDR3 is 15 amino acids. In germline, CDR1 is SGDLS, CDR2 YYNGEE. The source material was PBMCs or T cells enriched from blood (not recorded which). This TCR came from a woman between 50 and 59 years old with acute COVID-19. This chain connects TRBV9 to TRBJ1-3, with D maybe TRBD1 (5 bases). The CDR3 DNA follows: TGTGCCAGCAGCGTAGAGGCAGGGAAAGGAAACACCATATATTTT. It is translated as CASSVEAGKGNTIYF. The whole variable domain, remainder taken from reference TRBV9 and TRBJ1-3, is DSGVTQTPKHLITATGQRVTLRCSPRSGDLSVYWYQQSLDQGLQFLIQYYNGEERAKGNILERFSAQQFPDLHSELNLSSLELGDSALYFCASSVEAGKGNTIYFGEGSWLTVV.